This record concerns one T cell receptor beta chain sequence. Method: immunoSEQ multiplex PCR; TCRdb's copy keeps in-frame clones and lacks some. The sample records some 97,000 clones, around 91% being singletons. The entry originates in a study of OX40 agonist ivuxolimab in advanced cancers. Study details: The dose-escalation cohort had hepatocellular carcinoma, melanoma, renal cell or head and neck cancer.

CDR3 size: 14 residues. Germline V gene data show CDR1 as MNHNY and CDR2 as SVGAGI (reference sequence). V lost 6 bases and J lost 7, with 16 bases in between. Here the sequenced sample was CD4+ or CD8+ T cells sorted from blood, taken in a trial of the OX40 agonist ivuxolimab. The receptor's source is an adult with an advanced solid tumor such as melanoma, head and neck, liver or kidney cancer. The chain uses TRBV6-6 and TRBJ2-1; D perhaps matches TRBD1 (5 bases). CDR3 sequence reads: CASRQGVDSNEQFF. Here the CDR3 DNA reads TGTGCCAGCAGGCAAGGGGTGGATTCGAATGAGCAGTTCTTC.